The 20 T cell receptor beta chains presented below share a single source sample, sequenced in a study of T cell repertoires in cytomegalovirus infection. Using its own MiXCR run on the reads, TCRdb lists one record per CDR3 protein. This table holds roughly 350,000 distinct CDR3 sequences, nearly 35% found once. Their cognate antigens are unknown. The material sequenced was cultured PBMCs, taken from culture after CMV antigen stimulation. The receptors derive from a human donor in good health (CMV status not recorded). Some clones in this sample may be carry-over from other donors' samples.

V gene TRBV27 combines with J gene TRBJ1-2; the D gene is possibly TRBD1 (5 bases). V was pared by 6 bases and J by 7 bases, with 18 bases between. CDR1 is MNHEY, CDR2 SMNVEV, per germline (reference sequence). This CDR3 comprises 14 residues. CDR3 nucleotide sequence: TGTGCCAGCAGATTGTTAGGGGAGTTAGGTGGCTACACCTTC. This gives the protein CASRLLGELGGYTF.

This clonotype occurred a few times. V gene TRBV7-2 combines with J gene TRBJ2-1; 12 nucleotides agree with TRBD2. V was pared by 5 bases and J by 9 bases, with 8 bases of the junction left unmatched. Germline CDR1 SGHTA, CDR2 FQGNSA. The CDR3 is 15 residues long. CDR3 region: CASSPTSGRGVEQFF. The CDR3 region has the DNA TGTGCCAGCAGCCCGACTAGCGGGAGAGGAGTTGAGCAGTTCTTC.

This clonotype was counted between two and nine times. The CDR3 DNA reads as TGTGCCACCAGTGAACCCTCCGGGACAGGGAAGGGGGATGGCTACACCTTC. It encodes CATSEPSGTGKGDGYTF. The J gene is TRBJ1-2, the V gene TRBV24-1; 9 bases map to TRBD1. The CDR3 loop spans 17 amino acids. Per germline, CDR1 KGHDR and CDR2 SFDVKD. V was pared by 4 bases and J by 6 bases, with 14 bases of the junction left unmatched.

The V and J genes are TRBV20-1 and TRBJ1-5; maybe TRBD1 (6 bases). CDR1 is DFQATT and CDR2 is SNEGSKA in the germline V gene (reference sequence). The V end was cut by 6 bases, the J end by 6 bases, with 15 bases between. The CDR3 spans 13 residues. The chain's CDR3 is CSATSGGSQPQHF. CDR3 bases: TGCAGTGCCACCTCCGGGGGCAGTCAGCCCCAGCATTTT.

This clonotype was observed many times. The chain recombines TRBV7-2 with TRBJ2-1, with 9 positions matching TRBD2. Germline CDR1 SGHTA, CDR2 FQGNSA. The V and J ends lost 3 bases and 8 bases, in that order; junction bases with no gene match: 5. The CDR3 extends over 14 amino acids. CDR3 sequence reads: CASSFSGSGDEQFF. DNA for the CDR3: TGTGCCAGCAGCTTTAGCGGGAGTGGGGATGAGCAGTTCTTC.

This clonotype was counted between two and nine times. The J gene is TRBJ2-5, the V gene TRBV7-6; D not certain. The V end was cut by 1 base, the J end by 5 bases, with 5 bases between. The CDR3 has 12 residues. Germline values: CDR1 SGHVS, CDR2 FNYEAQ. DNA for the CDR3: TGTGCCAGCAGCTTAGAACCTGAGACCCAGTACTTC. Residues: CASSLEPETQYF.

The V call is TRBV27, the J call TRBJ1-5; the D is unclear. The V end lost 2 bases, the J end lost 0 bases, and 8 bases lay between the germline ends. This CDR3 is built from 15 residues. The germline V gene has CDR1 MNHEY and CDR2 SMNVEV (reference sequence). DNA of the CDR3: TGTGCCAGCAGTTTAGGAGCCTTTAGCAATCAGCCCCAGCATTTT. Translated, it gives CASSLGAFSNQPQHF.

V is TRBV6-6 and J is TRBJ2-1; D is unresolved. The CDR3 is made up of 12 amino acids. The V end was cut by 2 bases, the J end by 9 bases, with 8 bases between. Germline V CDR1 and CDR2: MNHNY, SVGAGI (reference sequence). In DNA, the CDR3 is TGTGCCAGCAGTTACAGAGGCGGTGAGCAGTTCTTC. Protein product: CASSYRGGEQFF.

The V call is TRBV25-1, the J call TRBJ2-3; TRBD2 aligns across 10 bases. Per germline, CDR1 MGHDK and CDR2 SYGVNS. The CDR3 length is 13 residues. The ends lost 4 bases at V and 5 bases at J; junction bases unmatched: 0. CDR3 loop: CASSGLAGDTQYF. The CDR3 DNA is TGTGCCAGCAGTGGACTAGCGGGAGATACGCAGTATTTT.

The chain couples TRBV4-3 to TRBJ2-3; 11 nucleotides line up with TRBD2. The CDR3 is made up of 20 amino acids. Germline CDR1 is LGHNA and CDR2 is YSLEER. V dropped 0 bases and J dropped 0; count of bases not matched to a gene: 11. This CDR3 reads CASSQDPWSGTSGSTDTQYF. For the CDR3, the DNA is TGCGCCAGCAGCCAAGACCCTTGGTCTGGGACTAGCGGTAGCACAGATACGCAGTATTTT.

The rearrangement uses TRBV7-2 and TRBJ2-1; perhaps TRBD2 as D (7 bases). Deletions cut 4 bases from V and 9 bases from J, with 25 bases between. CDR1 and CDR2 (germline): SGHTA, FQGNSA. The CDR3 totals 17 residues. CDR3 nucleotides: TGTGCCAGCAGCTGGGGGGGGGGGCGGAAGGGCCAATTTGAGCAGTTCTTC. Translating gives CASSWGGGRKGQFEQFF.

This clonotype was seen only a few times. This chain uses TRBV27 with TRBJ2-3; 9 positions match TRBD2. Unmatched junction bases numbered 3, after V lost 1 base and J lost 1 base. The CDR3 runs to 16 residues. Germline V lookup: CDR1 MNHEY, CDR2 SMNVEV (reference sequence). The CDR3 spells CASSLWGTSRTDTQYF. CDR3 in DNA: TGTGCCAGCAGTTTATGGGGGACTAGCCGCACAGATACGCAGTATTTT.

In nucleotides, the CDR3 is TGTGCCAGCAGTCCGGGACTTTCTAACACCGGGGAGCTGTTTTTT. This sequence encodes CASSPGLSNTGELFF. V is TRBV6-2 or TRBV6-3 and J is TRBJ2-2, with a tentative D call TRBD2 (6 bases). The germline V gene encodes CDR1 MNHEY and CDR2 SVGEGT. V lost 5 bases and J 2 bases, leaving 12 bases between the germline ends. The CDR3 is made up of 15 amino acids.

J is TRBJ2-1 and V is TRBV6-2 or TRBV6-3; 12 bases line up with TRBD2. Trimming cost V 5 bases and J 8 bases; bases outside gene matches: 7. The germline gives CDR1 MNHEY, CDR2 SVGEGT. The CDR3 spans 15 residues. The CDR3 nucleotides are TGTGCCAGCAGTCGGACTAGCGGGACGTTCGATGAGCAGTTCTTC. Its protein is CASSRTSGTFDEQFF.

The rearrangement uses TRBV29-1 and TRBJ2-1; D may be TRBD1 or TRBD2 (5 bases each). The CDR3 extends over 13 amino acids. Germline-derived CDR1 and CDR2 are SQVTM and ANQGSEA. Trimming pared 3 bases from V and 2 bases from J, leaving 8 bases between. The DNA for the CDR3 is TGCAGCGTTGAGAGGGGCACCTACAATGAGCAGTTCTTC. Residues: CSVERGTYNEQFF.

In DNA, the CDR3 is TGTGCCACCAGCAGAGAAGCGGGCCCCCCCCTCCAAGAGCAGTACGTC. Translated, it gives CATSREAGPPLQEQYV. This chain joins TRBV15 and TRBJ2-7; TRBD2 is a possible D gene (6 bases). CDR3 length: 16 amino acids. Germline V CDR1 and CDR2: LNHNV, YYDKDF (reference sequence). Trimming cost V 0 bases and J 7 bases, with 19 bases left between them.

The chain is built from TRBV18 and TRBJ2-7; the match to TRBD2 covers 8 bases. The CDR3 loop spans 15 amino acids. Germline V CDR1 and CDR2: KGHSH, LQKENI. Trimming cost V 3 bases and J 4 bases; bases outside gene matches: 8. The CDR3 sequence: CASSPTSDLGYEQYV. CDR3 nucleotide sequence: TGTGCCAGCTCACCGACTAGCGATCTGGGATACGAGCAGTACGTC.

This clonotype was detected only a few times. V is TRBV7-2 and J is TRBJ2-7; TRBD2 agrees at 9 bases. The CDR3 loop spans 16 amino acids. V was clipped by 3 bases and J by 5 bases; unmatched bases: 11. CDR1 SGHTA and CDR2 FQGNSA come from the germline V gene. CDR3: CASSLAGGPPSDEQYF. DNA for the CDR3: TGTGCCAGCAGCTTGGCGGGAGGGCCCCCCTCGGACGAGCAGTACTTC.

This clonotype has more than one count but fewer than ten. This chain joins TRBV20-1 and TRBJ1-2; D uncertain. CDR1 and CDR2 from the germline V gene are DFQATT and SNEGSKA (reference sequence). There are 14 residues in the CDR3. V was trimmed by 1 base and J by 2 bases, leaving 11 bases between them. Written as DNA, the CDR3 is TGCAGTGCTAGAGGACACTTTCCCAACTATGGCTACACCTTC. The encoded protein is CSARGHFPNYGYTF.

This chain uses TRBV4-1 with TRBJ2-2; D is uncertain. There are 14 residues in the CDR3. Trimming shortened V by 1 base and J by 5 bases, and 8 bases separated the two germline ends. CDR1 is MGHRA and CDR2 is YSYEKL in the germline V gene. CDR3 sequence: CASSQGAMTGELFF. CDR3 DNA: TGCGCCAGCAGCCAAGGGGCTATGACCGGGGAGCTGTTTTTT.